Listed here are 10 T cell receptor beta chains from one sample, sequenced in a study of T cells in Graves' hyperthyroidism and ophthalmopathy. Researchers amplified the TCR beta CDR3 regions from RNA transcripts. With the HTBI primer set, the TCR CDR3 went through a first round of RT-PCR. In TCRdb, the multiplex PCR reads were re-called with MiXCR into one record per CDR3 protein. This table has approximately 640,000 distinct CDR3 sequences, 17% appearing once. The sequencing input was blood. All receptors come from a man aged 50 to 60 with Graves' hyperthyroidism.

In this sample, this clonotype turned up a few times. V and J are TRBV4-3 and TRBJ2-2, with 11 bases that match TRBD1. Germline V gene sequence: CDR1 LGHNA, CDR2 YSLEER. Trimming took 0 bases from V and 7 from J; bases not matched to a gene: 4. The CDR3 is 16 residues long. CDR3 in DNA: TGCGCCAGCAGCCAAGATGGGACAGGGGGTATCGGGGAGCTGTTTTTT. Translated: CASSQDGTGGIGELFF.

This clonotype appeared many times. The V call is TRBV9, the J call TRBJ1-2, with D uncertain. The germline gives CDR1 SGDLS, CDR2 YYNGEE. V shed 1 base and J shed 5 bases, with 12 bases lying between them. The CDR3 extends over 14 amino acids. CDR3 bases: TGTGCCAGCAGCGTACAAGTCAGCGGGTATGGCTACACCTTC. Protein: CASSVQVSGYGYTF. The full variable domain, in which reference TRBV9 and TRBJ1-2 provide the parts outside the CDR3, is DSGVTQTPKHLITATGQRVTLRCSPRSGDLSVYWYQQSLDQGLQFLIQYYNGEERAKGNILERFSAQQFPDLHSELNLSSLELGDSALYFCASSVQVSGYGYTFGSGTRLTVV.

This clonotype was counted a few times. The rearrangement joins TRBV7-9 to TRBJ2-7; no clear D gene. V shed 5 bases and J shed 2 bases, with 10 bases lying between them. From germline, CDR1 is SEHNR and CDR2 FQNEAQ (reference sequence). This CDR3 has 13 amino acids. CDR3 in amino acids: CASSREDPYEQYF. In DNA, the CDR3 is TGTGCCAGCAGCCGCGAAGACCCCTACGAGCAGTACTTC.

This clonotype appeared a few times. The genes are TRBV5-4 and TRBJ2-1; 10 nucleotides align to TRBD2. Unmatched junction bases numbered 7, after V lost 0 bases and J lost 7 bases. The CDR3 loop spans 16 amino acids. Looked up from germline, CDR1 is SGHNT and CDR2 is YYREEE (reference sequence). The CDR3 region is CASSLEASGSNNEQFF. The CDR3 DNA sequence: TGTGCCAGCAGCTTGGAAGCTAGCGGGAGCAATAATGAGCAGTTCTTC. Based on the CDR3 plus reference TRBV5-4 and TRBJ2-1, the full variable domain is ETGVTQSPTHLIKTRGQQVTLRCSSQSGHNTVSWYQQALGQGPQFIFQYYREEENGRGNFPPRFSGLQFPNYSSELNVNALELDDSALYLCASSLEASGSNNEQFFGPGTRLTVL.

Regarding this clonotype: An end of the junction differs from the germline gene, which may be a read error. The V and J genes are TRBV2 and TRBJ2-1; 7 bases map to TRBD1. Germline V gene lookup returns CDR1 SNHLY and CDR2 FYNNEI. CDR3 length equals 12 residues. CDR3 amino acids: CAISERDREQFF. CDR3 nucleotides: TGTGCCATCAGTGAACGGGACAGAGAGCAGTTCTTC.

This clonotype appeared a few times. The chain has TRBV30 and TRBJ2-2; the D is unclear. This CDR3 is built from 13 residues. Germline CDR1 and CDR2: GTSNPN and SVGIG (reference sequence). The V and J ends lost 3 bases and 5 bases respectively, with 10 bases between them. The CDR3, as DNA: TGTGCCTGGAGGGCTGGGTGGACCGGGGAGCTGTTTTTT. It codes for CAWRAGWTGELFF.

This clonotype was seen a handful of times. This chain joins TRBV20-1 and TRBJ2-1, with D tentatively TRBD1 or TRBD2 (5 bases each). There are 17 residues in the CDR3. Trimming left V 0 bases short and J 4 bases short, with 19 bases between. Germline CDR1 DFQATT, CDR2 SNEGSKA (reference sequence). DNA of the CDR3: TGCAGTGCTAGAGATCGCGAGGGGCGGTACTCGTACAATGAGCAGTTCTTC. Translating it yields CSARDREGRYSYNEQFF.

This clonotype was found many times. The chain is built from TRBV2 and TRBJ2-2; possible D gene TRBD2, 7 bases. Trimming stripped 8 bases from V and 2 bases from J, with 15 bases between. From germline, CDR1 is SNHLY and CDR2 FYNNEI. The CDR3 spans 15 residues. CDR3 sequence: CASGGGTLNTGELFF. For the CDR3, the DNA is TGTGCCAGCGGGGGGGGGACACTTAACACCGGGGAGCTGTTTTTT.

As to this clonotype: This clone may be a read error of a much larger clone one base away. The V call is TRBV18, the J call TRBJ2-3; D perhaps matches TRBD2 (5 bases). V was shortened by 0 bases and J by 2 bases, with 15 bases between the two germline ends. The CDR3 has 17 amino acids. CDR1 KGHSH and CDR2 LQKENI come from the germline V gene. The CDR3 loop is CASSPPFGGPNTDTQYF. The CDR3 DNA sequence: TGTGCCAGCTCACCACCGTTCGGAGGCCCGAACACAGATACGCAGTATTTT. Full variable domain (outside the CDR3, taken from reference TRBV18 and TRBJ2-3): NAGVMQNPRHLVRRRGQEARLRCSPMKGHSHVYWYRQLPEEGLKFMVYLQKENIIDESGMPKERFSAEFPKEGPSILRIQQVVRGDSAAYFCASSPPFGGPNTDTQYFGPGTRLTVL.

A note on this clonotype: With a much larger clone just one base away, this may be a read error. CDR3 protein: CASIPGASGYNEQFF. CDR3 in DNA: TGTGCCAGCATCCCCGGGGCTAGCGGATACAATGAGCAGTTCTTC. The chain has TRBV12-3 or TRBV12-4 and TRBJ2-1; 7 nucleotides align to TRBD2. Trimming removed 7 bases from V and 4 bases from J; junction bases left unmatched: 10. This CDR3 is 15 amino acids long.